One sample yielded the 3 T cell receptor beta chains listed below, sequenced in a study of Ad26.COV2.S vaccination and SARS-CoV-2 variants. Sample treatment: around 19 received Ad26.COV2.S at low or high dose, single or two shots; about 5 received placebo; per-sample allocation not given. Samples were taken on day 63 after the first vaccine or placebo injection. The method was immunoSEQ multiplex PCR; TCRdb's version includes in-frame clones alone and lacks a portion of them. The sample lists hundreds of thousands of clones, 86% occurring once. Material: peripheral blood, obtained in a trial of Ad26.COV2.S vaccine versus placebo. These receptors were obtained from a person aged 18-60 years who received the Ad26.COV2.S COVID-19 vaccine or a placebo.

In DNA form, the CDR3 reads TGTGCCAGCAGCCTAAGCCCAGGACAGGGGAGCTCCTATAATTCACCCCTCCACTTT. This encodes CASSLSPGQGSSYNSPLHF. This rearrangement joins TRBV28 to TRBJ1-6, with TRBD1 matching over 9 bases. The CDR3 runs to 19 residues. CDR1 and CDR2 from the germline V gene are MDHEN and SYDVKM. Trimming at V came to 6 bases and at J to 0 bases, leaving 12 bases not matched to a gene.

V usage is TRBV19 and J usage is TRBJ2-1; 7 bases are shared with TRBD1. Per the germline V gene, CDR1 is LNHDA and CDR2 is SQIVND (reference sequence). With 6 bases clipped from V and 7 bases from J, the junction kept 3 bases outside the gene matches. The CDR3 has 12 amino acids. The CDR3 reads CASSEGANEQFF. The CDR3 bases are TGTGCCAGTAGCGAGGGGGCGAATGAGCAGTTCTTC.

Here the CDR3 reads CASSVGLAGESDTQYF. CDR3 sequence (DNA): TGTGCCAGTAGTGTCGGACTAGCGGGAGAATCGGATACGCAGTATTTT. The V and J genes are TRBV19 and TRBJ2-3; TRBD2 aligns across 13 bases. The CDR3 loop spans 16 amino acids. The V gene's germline CDR1 is LNHDA and CDR2 SQIVND (reference sequence). Trimming cost V 5 bases and J 6 bases; bases outside gene matches: 8.